The present entry profiles one T cell receptor beta chain with its context. This clone was picked up many times. Its specific antigen is unknown. Base quality data are lacking; no much larger clone is found one base away. The immunoSEQ Assay was used to sequence TCRbeta CDR3 regions. After extraction, genomic DNA underwent amplification by bias-controlled multiplex PCR, followed by high-throughput sequencing. The paper's processing steps were these. To quantify the absolute abundance of every unique TCRbeta CDR3 region, sequences were collapsed and filtered. T cell fraction was estimated by normalizing TCRbeta template counts to usable DNA, which was measured by amplifying reference genes present in all nucleated cells. Repertoire TCRs were annotated as SARS-CoV-2-specific when V gene, CDR3 amino acid sequence and J gene were exactly matched to a known reactive TCR set. The reference SARS-CoV-2 TCR set came from MIRA and was filtered for enrichment in COVID-19-positive ImmuneCODE repertoires, removing public or cross-reactive TCRs. Based on the MIRA antigens, annotated TCRs were further analysed at the level of specific ORF or position within ORF. Breadth was defined as the number of annotated unique rearrangements divided by the total number of unique productive rearrangements, and depth was defined as the summed frequency of the annotated unique rearrangements. TCR breadth was compared between groups using two-sided Wilcoxon rank-sum tests. As stored in TCRdb, this immuneACCESS dataset retains in-frame rearrangements with V and J assigned. A fraction of the clones does not appear; measured against another copy, unresolved V genes explain less than half of the discrepancy, and the remainder lacks a known reason. That table furnishes V, J and clone size, whereas the DNA furnished D and trimming. The sample table contains about 350,000 clones; only one count was recorded for roughly nine tenths of them. Jointly, the top ten make up 3% to 5% of the sample.

The CDR3 runs 15 amino acids, cysteine and phenylalanine included. Just the 45-base CDR3 DNA is kept, in frame starting at base 1. CDR1 and CDR2, looked up from the germline V gene (reference sequence), are MNHNY and SVGAGI. V lost 6 bases and J lost 7 bases, and the count of bases not matched to a germline gene is 6. The meaning of the sample's time point label: individuals recovered from natural SARS-CoV-2 infection. The data derive from a study of Ad26.COV2.S vaccination and SARS-CoV-2 variants listed by TCRdb under 2021. Regarding the study in general: TCRbeta repertoire sequencing served as the tool for gauging how specific and how broad the SARS-CoV-2-reactive T cell receptors were following Ad26.COV2.S vaccination. A total of some 30 samples were included in the TCR-sequenced set, comprising around 19 Ad26.COV2.S vaccine recipients, 5 placebo recipients and 8 SARS-CoV-2 convalescent individuals.

The paper as a whole reports these results and caveats: It was noted by the authors that total T cell responses may have been underestimated by the TCR breadth and depth analyses. Non-spike TCR breadth was comparable between vaccine and placebo recipients, consistent with the vaccine containing only spike. Substantial breadth of spike-specific CD8+ and CD4+ T cell responses was reported after vaccination. Compared with placebo recipients, Ad26.COV2.S recipients showed higher spike-specific TCR breadth (P = 0.0014).

The receptor was derived from a human donor who had recovered from COVID-19. This specimen was peripheral blood, taken after recovery from COVID-19. This receptor chain uses TRBV6-6 and TRBJ1-4, with 12 junctional bases fitting TRBD1. The nucleotide sequence is TGTGCCAGCAGCTCCGGGACAGGGGGCTTTGAAAAACTGTTTTTT. It encodes CASSSGTGGFEKLFF.